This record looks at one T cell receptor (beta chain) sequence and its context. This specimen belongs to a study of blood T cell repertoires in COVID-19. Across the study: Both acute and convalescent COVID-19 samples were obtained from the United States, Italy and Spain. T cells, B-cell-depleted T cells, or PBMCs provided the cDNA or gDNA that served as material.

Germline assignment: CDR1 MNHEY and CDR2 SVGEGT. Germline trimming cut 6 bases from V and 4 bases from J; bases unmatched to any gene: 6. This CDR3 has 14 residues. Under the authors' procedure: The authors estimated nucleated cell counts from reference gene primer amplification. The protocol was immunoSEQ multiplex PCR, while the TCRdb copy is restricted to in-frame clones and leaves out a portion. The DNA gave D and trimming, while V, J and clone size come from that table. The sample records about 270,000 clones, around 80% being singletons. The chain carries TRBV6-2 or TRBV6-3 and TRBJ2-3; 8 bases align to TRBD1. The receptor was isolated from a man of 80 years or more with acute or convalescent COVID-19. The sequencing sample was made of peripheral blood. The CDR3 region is CASSRTGYSDTQYF. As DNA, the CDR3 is TGTGCCAGCAGCAGGACAGGGTATTCAGATACGCAGTATTTT.